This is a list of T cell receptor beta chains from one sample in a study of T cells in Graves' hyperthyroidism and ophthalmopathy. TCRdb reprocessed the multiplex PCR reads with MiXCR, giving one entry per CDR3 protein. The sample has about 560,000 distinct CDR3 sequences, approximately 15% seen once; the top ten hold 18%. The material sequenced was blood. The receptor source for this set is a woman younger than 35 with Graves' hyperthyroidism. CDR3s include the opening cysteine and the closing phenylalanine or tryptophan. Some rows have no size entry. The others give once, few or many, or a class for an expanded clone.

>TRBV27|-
CASSRTSGRAGNTGELFF
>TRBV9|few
CASSADRRRAGNTIYF
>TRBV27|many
CASSLSQGTEAFF
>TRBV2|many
CASSEPTPVWARGDEQYF
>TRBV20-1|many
CSARGQSREQYF
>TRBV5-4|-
CASSLEAGGPTGELFF
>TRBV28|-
CASSRDRNYGYTF
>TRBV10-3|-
CAISDKGLDSPLHF
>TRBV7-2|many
CASSLASGRWETQYF
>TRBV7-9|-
CASSWAGAQYF
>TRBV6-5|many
CASSYSATSNQPQHF
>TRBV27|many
CASSLRGLNADTQYF
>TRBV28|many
CASSSHEGRNQPQHF
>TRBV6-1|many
CASTRGLVETGELFF
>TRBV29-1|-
CSVGRGGGAFF
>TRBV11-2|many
CASSLGVVGGQPQHF
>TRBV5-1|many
CASSFRLRDEQYF
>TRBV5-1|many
CASSLKAGVNGYTF
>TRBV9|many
CASSVGQQNQPQHF
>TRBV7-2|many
CASSYPGQGSVYEQYF